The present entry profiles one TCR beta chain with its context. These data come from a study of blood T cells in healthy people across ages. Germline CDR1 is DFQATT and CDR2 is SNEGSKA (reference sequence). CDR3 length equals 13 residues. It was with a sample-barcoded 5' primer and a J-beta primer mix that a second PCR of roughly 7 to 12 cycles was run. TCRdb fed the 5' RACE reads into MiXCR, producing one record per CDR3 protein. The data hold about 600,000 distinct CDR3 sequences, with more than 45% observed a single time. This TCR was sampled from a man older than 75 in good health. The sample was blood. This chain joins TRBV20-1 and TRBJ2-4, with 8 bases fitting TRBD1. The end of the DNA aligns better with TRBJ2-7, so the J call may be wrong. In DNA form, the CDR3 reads TGCAGTGCCGCCGGGACAGGATGGGTCGAGCAGTACTTC. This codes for CSAAGTGWVEQYF.